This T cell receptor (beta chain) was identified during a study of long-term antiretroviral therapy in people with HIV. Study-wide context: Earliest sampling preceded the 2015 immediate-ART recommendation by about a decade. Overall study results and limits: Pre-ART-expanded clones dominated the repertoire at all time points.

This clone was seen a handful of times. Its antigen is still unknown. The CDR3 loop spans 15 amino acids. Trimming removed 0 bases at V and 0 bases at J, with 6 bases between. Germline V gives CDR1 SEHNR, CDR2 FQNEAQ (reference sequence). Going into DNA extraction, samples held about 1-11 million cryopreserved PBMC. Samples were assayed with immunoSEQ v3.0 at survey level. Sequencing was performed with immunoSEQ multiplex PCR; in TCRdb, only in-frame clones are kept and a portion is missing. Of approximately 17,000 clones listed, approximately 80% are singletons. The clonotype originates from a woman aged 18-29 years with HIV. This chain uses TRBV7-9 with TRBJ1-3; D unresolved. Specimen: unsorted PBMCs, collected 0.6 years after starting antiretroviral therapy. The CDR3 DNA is TGTGCCAGCAGCTTAGCGTTGGACTCTGGAAACACCATATATTTT. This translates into CASSLALDSGNTIYF.